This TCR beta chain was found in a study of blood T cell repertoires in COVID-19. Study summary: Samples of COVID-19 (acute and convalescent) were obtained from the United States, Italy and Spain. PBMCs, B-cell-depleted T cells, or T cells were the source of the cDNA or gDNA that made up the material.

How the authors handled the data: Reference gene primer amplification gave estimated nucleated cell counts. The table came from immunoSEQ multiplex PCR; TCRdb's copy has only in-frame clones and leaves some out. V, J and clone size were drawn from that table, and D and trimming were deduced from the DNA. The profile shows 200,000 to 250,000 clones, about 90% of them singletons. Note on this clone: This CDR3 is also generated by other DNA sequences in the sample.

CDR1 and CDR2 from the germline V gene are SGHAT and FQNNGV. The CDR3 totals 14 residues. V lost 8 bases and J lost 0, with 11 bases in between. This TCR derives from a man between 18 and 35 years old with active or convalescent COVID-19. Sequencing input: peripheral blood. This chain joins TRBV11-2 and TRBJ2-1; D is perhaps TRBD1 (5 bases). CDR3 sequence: CASRPRDSYNEQFF. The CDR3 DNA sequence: TGTGCCAGCCGACCCAGGGACTCCTACAATGAGCAGTTCTTC.